A selection of T cell receptor beta chains follows, all from one sample in a study of T cells in Graves' hyperthyroidism and ophthalmopathy. From the multiplex PCR reads, TCRdb called clonotypes with MiXCR, one entry per CDR3 protein. The sample records 530,000 or so distinct CDR3 sequences, approximately 25% being singletons. Sequenced input: blood. The receptors derive from a woman in her twenties or thirties with Graves' ophthalmopathy. CDR3s include the opening cysteine and the closing phenylalanine or tryptophan. The D gene is left open where the match is weak. Part of the rows lack a size; the others show once, few, many or a class for expanded clones.

>TRBV6-2/TRBV6-3|.|TRBJ1-5|many
TGTGCCAGCAGTTATAGGGGTTATAGCAATCAGCCCCAGCATTTT
CASSYRGYSNQPQHF
>TRBV29-1|.|TRBJ1-1|.
TGCAGCGGGAAGGGACGGCTTGAAGCTTTCTTT
CSGKGRLEAFF
>TRBV6-5|.|TRBJ2-5|many
TGTGCCAGCAGTTACTCGATTGGGTGGGAGACCCAGTACTTC
CASSYSIGWETQYF
>TRBV2|.|TRBJ2-2|.
TGTGCCAGCAGTGTCGTGGGAGGTAACACCGGGGAGCTGTTTTTT
CASSVVGGNTGELFF
>TRBV10-2|.|TRBJ1-2|.
TGCGCCAGCAGTGAGTCCTGGATGGATGGCTATGGCTACACCTTC
CASSESWMDGYGYTF
>TRBV10-3|.|TRBJ1-2|.
TGTGCCATCAGTGATCAACCGGGACAATTTAACTATGGCTACACCTTC
CAISDQPGQFNYGYTF
>TRBV5-1|TRBD1|TRBJ1-2|many
TGCGCCAGCTCCCCCATTGGGCAGGGGGCATACTATGGCTACACCTTC
CASSPIGQGAYYGYTF
>TRBV5-1|.|TRBJ1-1|few
TGCGCCAGCAGCTTCGAGGCGACGGACACTGAAGCTTTCTTT
CASSFEATDTEAFF
>TRBV29-1|.|TRBJ2-7|.
TGCAGCGTTGTAGGACAGCCCCACTCCTACGAGCAGTACTTC
CSVVGQPHSYEQYF
>TRBV20-1|.|TRBJ2-5|many
TGCAGTGCTAGAGATGAGGGTGAGACCCAGTACTTC
CSARDEGETQYF
>TRBV30|.|TRBJ1-5|many
TGTGCCTGGGGCGGGGGGCTGGGCAATCAGCCCCAGCATTTT
CAWGGGLGNQPQHF
>TRBV28|.|TRBJ1-1|.
TGTGCCAGCAGTCTCGACAGTCCTGAAGCTTTCTTT
CASSLDSPEAFF
>TRBV20-1|.|TRBJ1-1|many
TGCAGTGCTGTAGAGGCAGGGACGACTGAAGCTTTCTTT
CSAVEAGTTEAFF
>TRBV10-1|.|TRBJ2-7|many
TGCGCCAGCAGTGCCCCCGGGGACGAGCAGTACTTC
CASSAPGDEQYF
>TRBV6-2/TRBV6-3|TRBD1|TRBJ2-7|many
TGTGCCAGCAGTTACCGGGACAGCGTAACCACCTACGAGCAGTACTTC
CASSYRDSVTTYEQYF
>TRBV4-1|TRBD1|TRBJ1-1|.
TGCGCCAGCAGCCAAGACGACAGGGCAAGGGTGAACACTGAAGCTTTCTTT
CASSQDDRARVNTEAFF
>TRBV20-1|TRBD2|TRBJ2-5|many
TGCAGTGCTAGAGATCTGATAGCGGGGGTGCAAGAGACCCAGTACTTC
CSARDLIAGVQETQYF
>TRBV19|TRBD1|TRBJ1-1|.
TGTGCCAGTAGGCCGACAGGGGTGAACACTGAAGCTTTCTTT
CASRPTGVNTEAFF
>TRBV11-1|TRBD2|TRBJ2-2|few
TGTGCCGGACGCCATAGCGGGGGCGCCGGGGAGCTGTTTTTT
CAGRHSGGAGELFF
>TRBV28|.|TRBJ1-2|many
TGTGCCAGCACGGGGCGGGACTATGGCTACACCTTC
CASTGRDYGYTF
>TRBV18|.|TRBJ2-7|many
TGTGCCAGCTCCCCCAACGGGGGCGGCGAGCAGTACTTC
CASSPNGGGEQYF
>TRBV11-2|TRBD1|TRBJ1-5|few
TGTGCCAGCAGCTTAGGCCGGGACAGGGCTTATGGGCAGCCCCAGCATTTT
CASSLGRDRAYGQPQHF
>TRBV9|.|TRBJ1-5|many
TGTGCCAGCAGCGTAGGGGGGGTCCAGGGCCAGCCCCAGCATTTT
CASSVGGVQGQPQHF
>TRBV4-1|.|TRBJ2-7|few
TGCGCCAGCAGCCGCCTAGAGCGGGCTGCCTACGAGCAGTACTTC
CASSRLERAAYEQYF
>TRBV20-1|.|TRBJ2-5|many
TGCAGTGCTAGTAACCGTGGGGGAACGGAGACCCAGTACTTC
CSASNRGGTETQYF
>TRBV6-5|.|TRBJ1-1|few
TGTGCCAGCAGTTACCGGCGAAAGAACACTGAAGCTTTCTTT
CASSYRRKNTEAFF
>TRBV6-5|.|TRBJ1-2|many
TGTGCCAGCTGGTCCGAGGGGGGCTACACCTTC
CASWSEGGYTF
>TRBV18|.|TRBJ1-2|.
TGTGCCAGCTCACCGGGAGGGGATTTGAACTATGGCTACACCTTC
CASSPGGDLNYGYTF
>TRBV6-1|.|TRBJ1-1|many
TGTGCCAGCATTCGGGTGGAGGCGGACACTGAAGCTTTCTTT
CASIRVEADTEAFF
>TRBV4-1|.|TRBJ2-7|few
TGCGCCAGCAGCCACCCCAGCGGTGAGGCGTACGAGCAGTACTTC
CASSHPSGEAYEQYF
>TRBV5-1|.|TRBJ1-2|few
TGCGCCAGCAGCGGGACGGGGTTTTTGGAGGGCTACACCTTC
CASSGTGFLEGYTF
>TRBV19|.|TRBJ2-7|few
TGTGCCAGTAGTATAGCGGGAGCTAGGTACGAGCAGTACTTC
CASSIAGARYEQYF
>TRBV11-2|.|TRBJ2-5|.
TGTGCCAGCAGCTTTTCCCCCGAGGGGACCCAGTACTTC
CASSFSPEGTQYF
>TRBV6-1|.|TRBJ1-1|many
TGTGCCAGCAGGGCTCAGCAGGGGTGGAGTACTGAAGCTTTCTTT
CASRAQQGWSTEAFF
>TRBV15|TRBD2|TRBJ2-7|many
TGTGCCACCAGCGTACTAGCGGGGCTCTCCTACGAGCAGTACTTC
CATSVLAGLSYEQYF
>TRBV27|.|TRBJ1-2|.
TGTGCCAGCAGTGCCCTACATCCCAACTATGGCTACACCTTC
CASSALHPNYGYTF
>TRBV20-1|TRBD1|TRBJ2-7|few
TGCAGTGCCCCGGGACAGGGTGTACACGAGCAGTACTTC
CSAPGQGVHEQYF
>TRBV6-5|TRBD1|TRBJ1-2|once
TGTGCCAGCAGTTACACAACGGGACAGGGGTATGGCTACACCTTC
CASSYTTGQGYGYTF
>TRBV20-1|.|TRBJ2-7|many
TGCAGTGCTAGTTCGGGGCGCCGGTTTAGGGACGAGCAGTACTTC
CSASSGRRFRDEQYF
>TRBV11-2|.|TRBJ1-3|few
TGTGCCAGCAGCTCCCCGCGGGGGGGAAGACTAGGAAACACCATATATTTT
CASSSPRGGRLGNTIYF
>TRBV7-9|TRBD1|TRBJ1-1|many
TGTGCCAGCAGCATATCCGGGACAGTGAACATTGAAGCTTTCTTT
CASSISGTVNIEAFF
>TRBV24-1|.|TRBJ2-2|many
TGTGCCACCAGTGATTCGGACGTCGGGGAGCTGTTTTTT
CATSDSDVGELFF
>TRBV7-8|TRBD1|TRBJ2-2|many
TGTGCCAGCAGCAAGTGGACAGGGCTTAACACCGGGGAGCTGTTTTTT
CASSKWTGLNTGELFF
>TRBV6-2/TRBV6-3|.|TRBJ1-5|many
TGTGCCAGCAGTTGGTCGCCAGGGTATCAGCCCCAGCATTTT
CASSWSPGYQPQHF
>TRBV19|TRBD1|TRBJ1-1|many
TGTGCCAGTACTCAAAGACAGGGGAACACTGAAGCTTTCTTT
CASTQRQGNTEAFF
>TRBV12-3/TRBV12-4|.|TRBJ1-2|.
TGTGCCAGCAGTTTAGAGTACGGGGATGGGTATGGCTACACCTTC
CASSLEYGDGYGYTF
>TRBV6-1|TRBD1|TRBJ1-2|.
TGTGCCAGCACCCGGACAGGAGAAAGCTATGGCTACACCTTC
CASTRTGESYGYTF
>TRBV30|.|TRBJ1-1|.
TGTGCCTGGGTGGAGGGAATGAACACTGAAGCTTTCTTT
CAWVEGMNTEAFF
>TRBV28|TRBD2|TRBJ2-7|.
TGTGCCAGCAGACCTCCAGCGGGAGGTCCGGGCGAGCAGTACTTC
CASRPPAGGPGEQYF